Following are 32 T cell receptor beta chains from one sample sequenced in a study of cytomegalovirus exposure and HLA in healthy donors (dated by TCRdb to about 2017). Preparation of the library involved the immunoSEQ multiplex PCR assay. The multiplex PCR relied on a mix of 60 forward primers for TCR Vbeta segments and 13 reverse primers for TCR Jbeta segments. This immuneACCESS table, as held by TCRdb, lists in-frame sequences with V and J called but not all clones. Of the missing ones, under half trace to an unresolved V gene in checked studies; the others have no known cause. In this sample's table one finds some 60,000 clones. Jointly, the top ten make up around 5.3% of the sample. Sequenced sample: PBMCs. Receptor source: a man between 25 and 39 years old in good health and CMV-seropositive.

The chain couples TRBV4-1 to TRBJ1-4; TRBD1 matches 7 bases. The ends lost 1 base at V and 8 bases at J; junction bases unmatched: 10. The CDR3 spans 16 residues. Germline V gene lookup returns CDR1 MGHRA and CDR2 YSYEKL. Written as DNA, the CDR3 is TGCGCCAGCAGCCAAGGACGGACAGGCGGTGAGGAAAAACTGTTTTTT. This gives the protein CASSQGRTGGEEKLFF.

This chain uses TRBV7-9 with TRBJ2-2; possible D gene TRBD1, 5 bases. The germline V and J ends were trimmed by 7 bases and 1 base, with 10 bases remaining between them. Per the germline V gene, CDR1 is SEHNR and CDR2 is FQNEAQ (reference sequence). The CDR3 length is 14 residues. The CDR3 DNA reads TGTGCCAGCACCGTTCAGGGGAACACCGGGGAGCTGTTTTTT. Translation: CASTVQGNTGELFF. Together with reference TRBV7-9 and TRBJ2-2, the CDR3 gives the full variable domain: DTGVSQNPRHKITKRGQNVTFRCDPISEHNRLYWYRQTLGQGPEFLTYFQNEAQLEKSRLLSDRFSAERPKGSFSTLEIQRTEQGDSAMYLCASTVQGNTGELFFGEGSRLTVL.

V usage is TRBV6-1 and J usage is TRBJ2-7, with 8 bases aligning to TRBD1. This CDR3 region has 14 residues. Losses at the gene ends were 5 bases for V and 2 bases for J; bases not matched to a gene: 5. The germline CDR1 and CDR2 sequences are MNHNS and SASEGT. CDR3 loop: CASSWDRTTYEQYF. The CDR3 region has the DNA TGTGCCAGCAGTTGGGACAGGACAACCTACGAGCAGTACTTC.

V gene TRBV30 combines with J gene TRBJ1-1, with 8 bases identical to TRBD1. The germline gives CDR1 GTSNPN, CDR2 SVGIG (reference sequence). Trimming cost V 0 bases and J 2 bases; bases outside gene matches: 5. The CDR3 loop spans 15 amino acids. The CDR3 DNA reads TGTGCCTGGAGTGTACTTGGACAGGGCAACACTGAAGCTTTCTTT. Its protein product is CAWSVLGQGNTEAFF.

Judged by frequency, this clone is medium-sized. The CDR3 bases are TGCGCCAGCAGCCAAGAGAGGTTCTACGAGCAGTACTTC. Translating gives CASSQERFYEQYF. V usage is TRBV4-1 and J usage is TRBJ2-7, with unresolved D. Germline V gives CDR1 MGHRA, CDR2 YSYEKL. V lost 0 bases and J 3 bases, leaving 6 bases between the germline ends. The CDR3 runs 13 residues.

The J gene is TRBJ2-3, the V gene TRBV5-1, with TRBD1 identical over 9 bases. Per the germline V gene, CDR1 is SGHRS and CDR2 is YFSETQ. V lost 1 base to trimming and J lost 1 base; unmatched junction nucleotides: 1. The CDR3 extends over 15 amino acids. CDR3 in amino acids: CASSLRTGGTDTQYF. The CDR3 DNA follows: TGCGCCAGCAGCTTGAGGACAGGGGGCACAGATACGCAGTATTTT.

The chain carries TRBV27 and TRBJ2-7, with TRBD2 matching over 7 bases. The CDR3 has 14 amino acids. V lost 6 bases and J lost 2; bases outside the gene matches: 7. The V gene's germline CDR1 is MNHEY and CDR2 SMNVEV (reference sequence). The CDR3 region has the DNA TGTGCCAGCAGGGTAGCGGGTAGCGCCTACGAGCAGTACTTC. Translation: CASRVAGSAYEQYF.

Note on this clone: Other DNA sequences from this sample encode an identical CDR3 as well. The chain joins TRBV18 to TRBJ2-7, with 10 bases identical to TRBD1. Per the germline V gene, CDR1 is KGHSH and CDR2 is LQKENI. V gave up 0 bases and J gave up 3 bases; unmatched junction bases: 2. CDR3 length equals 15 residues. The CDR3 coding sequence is TGTGCCAGCTCACCACCCGGGACAGGGGTCTACGAGCAGTACTTC. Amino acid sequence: CASSPPGTGVYEQYF.

DNA for the CDR3: TGTGCCAGCAGCCAACAAACTAGCGAAAAACCCTACGAGCAGTACTTC. Translated, it gives CASSQQTSEKPYEQYF. The chain recombines TRBV4-2 with TRBJ2-7, with TRBD2 matching 7 bases. Unmatched junction bases numbered 9, after V lost 2 bases and J lost 2 bases. This CDR3 region has 16 residues. Germline CDR1 is LGHNA and CDR2 is YNFKEQ.

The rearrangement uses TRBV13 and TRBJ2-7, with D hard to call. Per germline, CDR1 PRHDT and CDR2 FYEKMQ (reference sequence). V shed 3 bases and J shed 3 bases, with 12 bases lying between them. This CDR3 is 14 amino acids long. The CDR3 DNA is TGTGCCAGCAGCTTGAGAGACACCGACTACGAGCAGTACTTC. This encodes CASSLRDTDYEQYF. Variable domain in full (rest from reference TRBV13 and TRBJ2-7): AAGVIQSPRHLIKEKRETATLKCYPIPRHDTVYWYQQGPGQDPQFLISFYEKMQSDKGSIPDRFSAQQFSDYHSELNMSSLELGDSALYFCASSLRDTDYEQYFGPGTRLTVT.

CDR3 nucleotides: TGTGCCAGCTCACCACCGGCTAGCGGGAATGAGCAGTTCTTC. Amino acid sequence: CASSPPASGNEQFF. This sequence joins TRBV18 and TRBJ2-1; TRBD2 agrees at 8 bases. Germline V CDR1 and CDR2: KGHSH, LQKENI. Germline trimming cut 0 bases from V and 7 bases from J; bases unmatched to any gene: 2. This CDR3 has 14 amino acids. Complete variable domain (other parts from reference TRBV18 and TRBJ2-1): NAGVMQNPRHLVRRRGQEARLRCSPMKGHSHVYWYRQLPEEGLKFMVYLQKENIIDESGMPKERFSAEFPKEGPSILRIQQVVRGDSAAYFCASSPPASGNEQFFGPGTRLTVL.

The CDR3 DNA follows: TGTGCCAGTACAACAGGGGCCTATGGCTACACCTTC. Translating gives CASTTGAYGYTF. The chain links TRBV6-5 to TRBJ1-2; 7 nucleotides match TRBD1. CDR1 and CDR2 (germline): MNHEY, SVGAGI. This CDR3 is built from 12 residues. The V segment lost 9 bases and the J segment 4 bases; nucleotides outside the gene matches: 5.

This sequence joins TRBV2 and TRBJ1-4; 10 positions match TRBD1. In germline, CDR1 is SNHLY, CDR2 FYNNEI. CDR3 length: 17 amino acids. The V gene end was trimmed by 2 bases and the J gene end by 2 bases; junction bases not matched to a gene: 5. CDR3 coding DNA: TGTGCCAGCAGTGAAACGGGACAGGGGTCCACTAATGAAAAACTGTTTTTT. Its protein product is CASSETGQGSTNEKLFF. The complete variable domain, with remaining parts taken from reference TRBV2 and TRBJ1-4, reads EPEVTQTPSHQVTQMGQEVILRCVPISNHLYFYWYRQILGQKVEFLVSFYNNEISEKSEIFDDQFSVERPDGSNFTLKIRSTKLEDSAMYFCASSETGQGSTNEKLFFGSGTQLSVL.

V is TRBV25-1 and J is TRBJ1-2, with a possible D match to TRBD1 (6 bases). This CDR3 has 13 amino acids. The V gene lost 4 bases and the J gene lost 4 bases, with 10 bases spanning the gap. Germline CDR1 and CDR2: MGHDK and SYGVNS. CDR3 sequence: CASSGQAFYGYTF. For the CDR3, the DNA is TGTGCCAGCAGTGGACAGGCGTTCTATGGCTACACCTTC.

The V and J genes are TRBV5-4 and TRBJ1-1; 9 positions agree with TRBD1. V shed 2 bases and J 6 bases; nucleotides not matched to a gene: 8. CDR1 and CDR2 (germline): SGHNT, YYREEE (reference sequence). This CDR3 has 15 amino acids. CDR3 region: CASSFKQGASSEAFF. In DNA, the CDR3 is TGTGCCAGCAGCTTCAAACAGGGGGCTAGTTCTGAAGCTTTCTTT.

The CDR3 DNA is TGTGCCAGCAGCTCCCGGACTAGCGTCTCCTACGAGCAGTACTTC. Encoded protein: CASSSRTSVSYEQYF. The chain employs TRBV11-2 and TRBJ2-7, with 9 bases fitting TRBD2. Germline V gene sequence: CDR1 SGHAT, CDR2 FQNNGV. The CDR3 is made up of 15 amino acids. Trimming took 4 bases from V and 0 from J; bases not matched to a gene: 4.

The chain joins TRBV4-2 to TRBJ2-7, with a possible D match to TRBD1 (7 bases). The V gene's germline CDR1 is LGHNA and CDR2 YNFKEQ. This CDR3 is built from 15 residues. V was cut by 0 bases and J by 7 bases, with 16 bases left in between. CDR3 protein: CASSQDQGGTREQYF. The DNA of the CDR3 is TGTGCCAGCAGCCAAGACCAGGGGGGAACAAGGGAGCAGTACTTC.

As DNA, the CDR3 is TGTGCCAGCACCCCGGGCGGGGGCACCGGGGAGCTGTTTTTT. This encodes CASTPGGGTGELFF. The chain uses TRBV7-3 and TRBJ2-2, with TRBD2 matching over 7 bases. V dropped 7 bases and J dropped 4; count of bases not matched to a gene: 6. In germline, CDR1 is SGHTA, CDR2 FQGTGA. The CDR3 sequence is 14 residues long. The whole variable domain, remainder taken from reference TRBV7-3 and TRBJ2-2, is GAGVSQTPSNKVTEKGKYVELRCDPISGHTALYWYRQSLGQGPEFLIYFQGTGAADDSGLPNDRFFAVRPEGSVSTLKIQRTERGDSAVYLCASTPGGGTGELFFGEGSRLTVL.

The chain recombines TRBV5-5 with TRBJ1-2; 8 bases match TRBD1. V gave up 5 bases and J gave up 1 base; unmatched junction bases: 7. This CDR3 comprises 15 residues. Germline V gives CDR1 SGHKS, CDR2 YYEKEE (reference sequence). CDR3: CASRKRDRLNYGYTF. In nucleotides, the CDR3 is TGTGCCAGCAGAAAACGGGACAGGCTTAACTATGGCTACACCTTC.

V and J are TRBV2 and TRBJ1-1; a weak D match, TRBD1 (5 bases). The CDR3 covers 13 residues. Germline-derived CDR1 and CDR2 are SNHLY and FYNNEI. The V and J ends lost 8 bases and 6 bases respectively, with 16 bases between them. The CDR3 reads CASSPGGTPEAFF. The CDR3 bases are TGTGCCAGCTCCCCCGGAGGGACCCCTGAAGCTTTCTTT. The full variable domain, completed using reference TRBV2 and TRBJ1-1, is EPEVTQTPSHQVTQMGQEVILRCVPISNHLYFYWYRQILGQKVEFLVSFYNNEISEKSEIFDDQFSVERPDGSNFTLKIRSTKLEDSAMYFCASSPGGTPEAFFGQGTRLTVV.

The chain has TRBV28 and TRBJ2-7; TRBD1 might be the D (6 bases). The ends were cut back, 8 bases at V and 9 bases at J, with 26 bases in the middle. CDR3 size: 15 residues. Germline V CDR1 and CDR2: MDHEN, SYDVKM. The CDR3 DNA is TGTGCCAGCTACAAACAGGGCTTATCTCCTACGACGCAGTACTTC. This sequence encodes CASYKQGLSPTTQYF.

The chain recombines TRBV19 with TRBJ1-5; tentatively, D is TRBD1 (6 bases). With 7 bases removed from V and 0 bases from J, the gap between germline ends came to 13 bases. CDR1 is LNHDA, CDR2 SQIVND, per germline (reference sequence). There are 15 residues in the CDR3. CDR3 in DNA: TGTGCCAGTATCCCAGGGGACCTTAGCAATCAGCCCCAGCATTTT. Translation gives CASIPGDLSNQPQHF.

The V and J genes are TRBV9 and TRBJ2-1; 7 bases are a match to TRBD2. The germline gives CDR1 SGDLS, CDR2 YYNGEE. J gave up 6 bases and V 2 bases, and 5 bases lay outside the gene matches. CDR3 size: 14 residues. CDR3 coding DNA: TGTGCCAGCAGCGTGGCGGGAGAGGGCAATGAGCAGTTCTTC. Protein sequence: CASSVAGEGNEQFF.

The CDR3 DNA reads TGTGCCAGCAGCCGGGGTTCAACAGGGATCTTTGAAGCTTTCTTT. It codes for CASSRGSTGIFEAFF. V gene TRBV13 combines with J gene TRBJ1-1; D possibly corresponds to TRBD1 (6 bases). Germline V CDR1 and CDR2: PRHDT, FYEKMQ (reference sequence). Trimming shortened V by 5 bases and J by 7 bases, and 20 bases separated the two germline ends. This CDR3 is built from 15 residues. Together with reference TRBV13 and TRBJ1-1, the CDR3 gives the full variable domain: AAGVIQSPRHLIKEKRETATLKCYPIPRHDTVYWYQQGPGQDPQFLISFYEKMQSDKGSIPDRFSAQQFSDYHSELNMSSLELGDSALYFCASSRGSTGIFEAFFGQGTRLTVV.

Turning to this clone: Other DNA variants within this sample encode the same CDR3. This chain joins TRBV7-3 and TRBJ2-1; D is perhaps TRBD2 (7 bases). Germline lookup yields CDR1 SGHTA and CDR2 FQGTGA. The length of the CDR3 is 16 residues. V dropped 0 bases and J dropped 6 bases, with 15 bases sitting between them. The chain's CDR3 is CASSLTGLGGANEQFF. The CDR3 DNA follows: TGTGCCAGCAGCTTAACGGGGCTAGGGGGGGCCAATGAGCAGTTCTTC.

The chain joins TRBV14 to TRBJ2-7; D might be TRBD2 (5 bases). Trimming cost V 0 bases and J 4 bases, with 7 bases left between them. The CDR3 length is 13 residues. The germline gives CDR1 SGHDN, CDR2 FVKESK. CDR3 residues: CASSQEWEYEQYF. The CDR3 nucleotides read TGTGCCAGCAGCCAAGAATGGGAGTACGAGCAGTACTTC.

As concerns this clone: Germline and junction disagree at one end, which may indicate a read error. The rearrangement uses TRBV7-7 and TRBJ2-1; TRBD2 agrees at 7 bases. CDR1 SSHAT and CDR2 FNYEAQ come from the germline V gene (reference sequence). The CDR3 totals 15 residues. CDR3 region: CASSPGAGRYNEQFF. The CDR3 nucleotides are TGTGCTAGCAGCCCAGGAGCGGGGCGGTACAATGAGCAGTTCTTC.

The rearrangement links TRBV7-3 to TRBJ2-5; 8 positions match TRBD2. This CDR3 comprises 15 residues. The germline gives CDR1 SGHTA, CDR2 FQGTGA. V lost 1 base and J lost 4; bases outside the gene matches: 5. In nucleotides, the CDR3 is TGTGCCAGCAGCTTAATGGGACTAGAAGGAGAGACCCAGTACTTC. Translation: CASSLMGLEGETQYF. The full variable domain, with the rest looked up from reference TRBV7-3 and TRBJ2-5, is GAGVSQTPSNKVTEKGKYVELRCDPISGHTALYWYRQSLGQGPEFLIYFQGTGAADDSGLPNDRFFAVRPEGSVSTLKIQRTERGDSAVYLCASSLMGLEGETQYFGPGTRLLVL.

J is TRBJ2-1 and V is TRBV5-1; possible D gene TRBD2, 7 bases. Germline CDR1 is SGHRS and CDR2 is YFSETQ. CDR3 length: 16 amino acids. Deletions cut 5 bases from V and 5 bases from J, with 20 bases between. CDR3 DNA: TGCGCCAGCAGGGTTGGGGGGGGACAAGGAGACAATGAGCAGTTCTTC. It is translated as CASRVGGGQGDNEQFF.

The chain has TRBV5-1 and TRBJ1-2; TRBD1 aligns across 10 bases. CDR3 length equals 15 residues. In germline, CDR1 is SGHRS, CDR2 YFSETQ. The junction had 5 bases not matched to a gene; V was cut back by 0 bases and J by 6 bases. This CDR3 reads CASSLGGQGVDGYTF. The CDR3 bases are TGCGCCAGCAGCTTGGGCGGACAGGGGGTCGATGGCTACACCTTC.

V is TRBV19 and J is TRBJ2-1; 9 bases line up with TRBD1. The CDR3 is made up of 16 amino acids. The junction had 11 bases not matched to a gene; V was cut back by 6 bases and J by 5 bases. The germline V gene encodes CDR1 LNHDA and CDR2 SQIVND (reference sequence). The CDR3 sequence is CASRPRRGQGDNEQFF. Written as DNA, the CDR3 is TGTGCCAGTAGGCCGCGGAGGGGACAGGGAGACAATGAGCAGTTCTTC.

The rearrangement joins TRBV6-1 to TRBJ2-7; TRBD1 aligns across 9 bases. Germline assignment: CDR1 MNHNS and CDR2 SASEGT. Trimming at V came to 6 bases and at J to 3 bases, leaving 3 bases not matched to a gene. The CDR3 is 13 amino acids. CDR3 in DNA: TGTGCCAGCAGGGCGACAGGGGGCTACGAGCAGTACTTC. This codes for CASRATGGYEQYF.